The 3 T cell receptor beta chains below were found in one sample sequenced in a study of early T cells in non-severe SARS-CoV-2 infection. TCRdb reprocessed the 5' RACE reads via MiXCR and lists one record per CDR3 protein. This table has nearly 55,000 distinct CDR3 sequences, about 8% appearing once. This specimen was whole blood, taken at baseline. Receptors were obtained from an adult who was a healthcare worker with PCR-confirmed SARS-CoV-2 infection or an uninfected control (not recorded which).

The chain recombines TRBV18 with TRBJ2-7, with D possibly being TRBD1 or TRBD2 (6 bases each). Germline CDR1 is KGHSH and CDR2 is LQKENI. V was pared by 5 bases and J by 5 bases, with 10 bases between. The length of the CDR3 is 12 residues. The CDR3 nucleotides are TGTGCCAGCTCAACCGGGGGCCACGAGCAGTACTTC. Protein: CASSTGGHEQYF.

This clonotype was detected only once. The V and J genes are TRBV4-1 and TRBJ2-5; 7 positions match TRBD2. The CDR3 extends over 16 amino acids. V dropped 0 bases and J dropped 4; count of bases not matched to a gene: 8. Germline-derived CDR1 and CDR2 are MGHRA and YSYEKL. Here the CDR3 DNA reads TGCGCCAGCAGCCAAGATGGGGCTAGCGGAGTAGAGACCCAGTACTTC. It yields the protein CASSQDGASGVETQYF.

This clonotype was seen at least ten times. The chain uses TRBV19 and TRBJ1-5; the match to TRBD1 covers 8 bases. The CDR3 sequence is 16 residues long. The germline V gene has CDR1 LNHDA and CDR2 SQIVND (reference sequence). With V trimmed by 6 bases and J by 7 bases, 14 bases remained unmatched. The CDR3 region is CASSSVQGARGQPQHF. The CDR3 DNA sequence: TGTGCCAGTAGCAGCGTCCAGGGGGCGAGAGGGCAGCCCCAGCATTTT.